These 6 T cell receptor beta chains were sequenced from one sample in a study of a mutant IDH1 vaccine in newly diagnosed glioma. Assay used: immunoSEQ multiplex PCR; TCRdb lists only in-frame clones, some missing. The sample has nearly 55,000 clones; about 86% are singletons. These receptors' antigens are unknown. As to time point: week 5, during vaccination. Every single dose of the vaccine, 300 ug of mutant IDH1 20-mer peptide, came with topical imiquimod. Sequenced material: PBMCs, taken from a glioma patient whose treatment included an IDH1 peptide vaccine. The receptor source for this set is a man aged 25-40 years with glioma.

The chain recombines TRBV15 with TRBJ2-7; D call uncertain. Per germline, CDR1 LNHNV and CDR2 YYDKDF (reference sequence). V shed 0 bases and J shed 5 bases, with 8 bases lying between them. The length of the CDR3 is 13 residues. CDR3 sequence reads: CATSRDHRHEQYF. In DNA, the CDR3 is TGTGCCACCAGCAGAGATCATCGGCACGAGCAGTACTTC. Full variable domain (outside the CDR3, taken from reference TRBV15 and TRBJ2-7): DAMVIQNPRYQVTQFGKPVTLSCSQTLNHNVMYWYQQKSSQAPKLLFHYYDKDFNNEADTPDNFQSRRPNTSFCFLDIRSPGLGDTAMYLCATSRDHRHEQYFGPGTRLTVT.

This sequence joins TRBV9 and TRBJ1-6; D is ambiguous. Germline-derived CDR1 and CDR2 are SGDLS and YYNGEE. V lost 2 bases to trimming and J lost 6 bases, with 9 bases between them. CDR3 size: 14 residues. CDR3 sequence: CASSVREGNSPLHF. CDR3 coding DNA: TGTGCCAGCAGCGTTAGGGAGGGTAATTCACCCCTCCACTTT.

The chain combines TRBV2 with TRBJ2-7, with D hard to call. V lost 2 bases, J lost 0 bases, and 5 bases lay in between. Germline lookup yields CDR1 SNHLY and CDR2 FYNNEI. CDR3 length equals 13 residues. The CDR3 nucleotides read TGTGCCAGCAGTGAACACGGCTCCTACGAGCAGTACTTC. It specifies CASSEHGSYEQYF.

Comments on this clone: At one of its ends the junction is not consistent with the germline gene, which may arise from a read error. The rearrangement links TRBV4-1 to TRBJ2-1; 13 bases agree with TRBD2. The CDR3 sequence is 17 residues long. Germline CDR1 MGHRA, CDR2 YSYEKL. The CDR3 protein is CASSQDGLAGAYNGQFF. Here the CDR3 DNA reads TGCGCCAGCAGCCAAGATGGACTAGCGGGGGCATACAATGGGCAGTTCTTC.

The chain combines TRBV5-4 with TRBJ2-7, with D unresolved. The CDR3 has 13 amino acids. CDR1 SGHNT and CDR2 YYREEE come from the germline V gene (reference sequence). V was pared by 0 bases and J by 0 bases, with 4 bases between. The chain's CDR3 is CASSLGFSYEQYF. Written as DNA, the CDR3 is TGTGCCAGCAGCTTGGGCTTCTCCTACGAGCAGTACTTC.

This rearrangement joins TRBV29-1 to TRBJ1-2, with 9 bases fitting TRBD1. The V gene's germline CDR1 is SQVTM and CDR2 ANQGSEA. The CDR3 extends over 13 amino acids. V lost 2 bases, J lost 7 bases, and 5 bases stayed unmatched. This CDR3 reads CSVENYRGLGYTF. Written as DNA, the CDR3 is TGCAGCGTTGAAAACTACAGGGGGCTTGGCTACACCTTC.